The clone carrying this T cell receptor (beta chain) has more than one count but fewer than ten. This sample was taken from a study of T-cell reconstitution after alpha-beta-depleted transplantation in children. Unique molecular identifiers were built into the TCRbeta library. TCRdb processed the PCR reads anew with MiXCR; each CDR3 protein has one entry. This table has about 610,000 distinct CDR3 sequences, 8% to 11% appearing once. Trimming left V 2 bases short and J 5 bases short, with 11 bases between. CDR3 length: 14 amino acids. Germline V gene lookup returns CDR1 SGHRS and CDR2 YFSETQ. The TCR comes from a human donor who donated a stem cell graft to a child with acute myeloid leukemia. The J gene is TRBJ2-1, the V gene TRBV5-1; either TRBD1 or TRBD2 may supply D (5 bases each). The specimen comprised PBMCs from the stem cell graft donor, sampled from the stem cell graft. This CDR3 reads CASSLPGPNNEQFF. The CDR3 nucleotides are TGCGCCAGCAGCTTACCGGGACCCAACAATGAGCAGTTCTTC.